This T cell receptor beta chain was recorded in a study of graft-versus-host responses after intestinal transplantation. Study summary: Recipients had multivisceral, liver-intestinal, or isolated intestinal transplants.

Some clones are missing from TCRdb's copy, which holds only in-frame ones; the method was immunoSEQ multiplex PCR. The sample has around 97,000 clones, about nine tenths seen once. V dropped 3 bases and J dropped 3 bases, with 11 bases sitting between them. The CDR3 is made up of 14 amino acids. Germline CDR1 reads LGHNA; CDR2 reads YSLEER. Overall study results and limits: Investigators detected GvH clones in recipient marrow, with some emerging earlier in ileum or blood.

As regards this clone: Its cognate antigen is unknown.

Sequenced material: unstimulated CD4+ T cells sorted from spleen or lymph node cells, taken before transplant. This clonotype originated in a human donor who was the organ donor for an intestinal transplant. This chain joins TRBV4-3 and TRBJ1-1; maybe TRBD1 (6 bases). For the CDR3, the DNA is TGCGCCAGCAGCCAGGGGTACAGGGACACTGAAGCTTTCTTT. Protein: CASSQGYRDTEAFF.